This T cell receptor beta chain was documented in a study of blood T cell repertoires in COVID-19. Turning to the study itself: The analysed material was cDNA or gDNA that came from T cells, B-cell-depleted T cells, or PBMCs.

Data came from immunoSEQ multiplex PCR; TCRdb stores just in-frame clones and leaves some out. The sample holds a few hundred thousand clones, around nine tenths seen once. Germline-derived CDR1 and CDR2 are ENHRY and SYGVKD. The J segment lost 0 bases and the V segment lost 11 bases, leaving 13 bases of the junction unmatched. This CDR3 has 17 residues. The TCR was taken from a man aged 40-49 years who had recovered from COVID-19. The V gene is TRBV10-3, the J gene TRBJ2-6; 7 bases are a match to TRBD2. The sequenced material came from peripheral blood. The CDR3 reads CAAGGGTKSSGANVLTF. In nucleotides, the CDR3 is TGTGCCGCCGGAGGCGGGACTAAGAGCTCTGGGGCCAACGTCCTGACTTTC.